This entry lists 18 T cell receptor beta chains sequenced from one sample in a study of cytomegalovirus exposure and HLA in healthy donors. This table comes from immunoSEQ multiplex PCR, and its TCRdb copy is limited to in-frame clones, with some not included. The data hold tens of thousands of clones, with around 90% observed a single time. The sequenced sample was PBMCs. These receptors all stem from a woman younger than 45 in good health and CMV-seronegative.

The chain employs TRBV28 and TRBJ2-5; D unresolved. The CDR3 length is 10 residues. CDR1 and CDR2 (germline): MDHEN, SYDVKM. V lost 5 bases and J 5 bases, leaving 3 bases between the germline ends. This CDR3 reads CASSRETQYF. The CDR3 region has the DNA TGTGCCAGCAGTCGGGAGACCCAGTACTTC.

CDR3 in amino acids: CASSNSGSWADTQYF. For the CDR3, the DNA is TGCGCCAGTAGCAACAGCGGGAGTTGGGCAGATACGCAGTATTTT. The chain combines TRBV10-1 with TRBJ2-3, with 8 bases identical to TRBD2. The CDR3 runs to 15 residues. Per the germline V gene, CDR1 is WNHNN and CDR2 is SYGVQD (reference sequence). J gave up 4 bases and V 9 bases, and 12 bases lay outside the gene matches.

This sequence joins TRBV19 and TRBJ2-7, with a tentative D call TRBD2 (6 bases). With 4 bases removed from V and 2 bases from J, the gap between germline ends came to 9 bases. The CDR3 loop spans 13 amino acids. Germline CDR1 and CDR2: LNHDA and SQIVND (reference sequence). DNA of the CDR3: TGTGCCAGTAGTAGCGGGAACCCCTACGAGCAGTACTTC. Protein sequence: CASSSGNPYEQYF.

The chain uses TRBV4-2 and TRBJ2-3; weak D call: TRBD2 (6 bases). The CDR3 has 15 residues. The V gene's germline CDR1 is LGHNA and CDR2 YNFKEQ. V shed 4 bases and J shed 0 bases, with 11 bases lying between them. The chain's CDR3 is CASSLREASTDTQYF. The CDR3 bases are TGTGCCAGCAGCCTCAGGGAGGCCAGCACAGATACGCAGTATTTT.

This sequence joins TRBV9 and TRBJ2-2; D is possibly TRBD1 (6 bases). The V gene's germline CDR1 is SGDLS and CDR2 YYNGEE. V lost 4 bases and J 2 bases, leaving 9 bases between the germline ends. The CDR3 sequence is 14 residues long. CDR3 protein: CASSLQGNTGELFF. The CDR3 DNA sequence: TGTGCCAGCAGCTTACAGGGAAACACCGGGGAGCTGTTTTTT.

This clone occurred once. The rearrangement uses TRBV19 and TRBJ1-5, with a weak D call TRBD1 (5 bases). CDR1 and CDR2 (germline): LNHDA, SQIVND (reference sequence). The CDR3 is 14 residues long. V shed 6 bases and J shed 3 bases, with 12 bases lying between them. The CDR3 region is CASRPGLYNQPQHF. The CDR3 nucleotides are TGTGCCAGTAGGCCGGGACTGTACAATCAGCCCCAGCATTTT.

Written as DNA, the CDR3 is TGTGCCAGCAGTTCCCAGACTAGCGGGAACGAGCAGTACTTC. Amino acid sequence: CASSSQTSGNEQYF. This rearrangement joins TRBV27 to TRBJ2-7, with 11 bases aligning to TRBD2. This CDR3 is built from 14 residues. Trimming at V came to 4 bases and at J to 5 bases, leaving 4 bases not matched to a gene. CDR1 and CDR2 (germline): MNHEY, SMNVEV (reference sequence).

The chain links TRBV2 to TRBJ1-3; TRBD1 is a possible D gene (6 bases). Germline V lookup: CDR1 SNHLY, CDR2 FYNNEI. The CDR3 is 18 amino acids. The V gene lost 4 bases and the J gene lost 0 bases, with 19 bases spanning the gap. DNA of the CDR3: TGTGCCAGCAGTGTTTCGGGGGGCGGTTTCCTCTCTGGAAACACCATATATTTT. Translating gives CASSVSGGGFLSGNTIYF.

J is TRBJ2-3 and V is TRBV6-6, with 8 bases matching TRBD2. From germline, CDR1 is MNHNY and CDR2 SVGAGI (reference sequence). J gave up 1 base and V 5 bases, and 2 bases lay outside the gene matches. This CDR3 spans 14 amino acids. DNA of the CDR3: TGTGCCAGCAGTCAACTAGCGGGCACAGATACGCAGTATTTT. Protein product: CASSQLAGTDTQYF.

The rearrangement uses TRBV19 and TRBJ2-7, with 9 positions matching TRBD1. J was trimmed by 3 bases and V by 2 bases; bases with no gene match: 5. This CDR3 region has 15 residues. CDR1 LNHDA and CDR2 SQIVND come from the germline V gene (reference sequence). This CDR3 is CASSIRTGALYEQYF. The CDR3 DNA is TGTGCCAGTAGTATACGGACAGGGGCCCTCTACGAGCAGTACTTC. The full variable domain, with the rest looked up from reference TRBV19 and TRBJ2-7, is DGGITQSPKYLFRKEGQNVTLSCEQNLNHDAMYWYRQDPGQGLRLIYYSQIVNDFQKGDIAEGYSVSREKKESFPLTVTSAQKNPTAFYLCASSIRTGALYEQYFGPGTRLTVT.

V gene TRBV29-1 combines with J gene TRBJ1-3; maybe TRBD1 (6 bases). Germline loops: CDR1 SQVTM, CDR2 ANQGSEA. This CDR3 is 17 amino acids long. V was pared by 5 bases and J by 0 bases, with 20 bases between. This CDR3 reads CSVPLGGLRSSGNTIYF. The CDR3 bases are TGCAGCGTTCCCCTTGGGGGCCTGCGGAGCTCTGGAAACACCATATATTTT.

CDR3 DNA sequence: TGTGCCAGCAGCTTTCAGGGGGCTGATGGCTACACCTTC. Residues: CASSFQGADGYTF. The chain uses TRBV5-4 and TRBJ1-2; 8 nucleotides match TRBD1. Germline V gene data show CDR1 as SGHNT and CDR2 as YYREEE (reference sequence). V lost 2 bases, J lost 6 bases, and 3 bases stayed unmatched. This CDR3 contains 13 residues.

The chain is built from TRBV27 and TRBJ2-1, with 12 nucleotides matching TRBD2. Per germline, CDR1 MNHEY and CDR2 SMNVEV (reference sequence). CDR3 length: 22 residues. The V and J ends lost 2 bases and 1 base, in that order; junction bases with no gene match: 18. The CDR3 region is CASSLRDKILSSGRGSYNEQFF. CDR3 DNA sequence: TGTGCCAGCAGTTTAAGGGACAAGATCCTGTCTAGCGGGAGGGGGTCCTACAATGAGCAGTTCTTC.

The chain recombines TRBV11-2 with TRBJ2-1, with 11 bases matching TRBD2. There are 16 residues in the CDR3. CDR1 SGHAT and CDR2 FQNNGV come from the germline V gene. The trim removed 5 bases at V and 3 bases at J, leaving 6 bases unmatched. CDR3 nucleotides: TGTGCCAGCAGCCGATCGGGACTAGCGGTCTACAATGAGCAGTTCTTC. This gives the protein CASSRSGLAVYNEQFF.

The chain links TRBV5-1 to TRBJ2-7; 9 nucleotides align to TRBD2. With 2 bases clipped from V and 2 bases from J, the junction kept 5 bases outside the gene matches. The CDR3 runs to 15 residues. Germline values: CDR1 SGHRS, CDR2 YFSETQ. The CDR3: CASSFSGRGAYEQYF. The DNA for the CDR3 is TGCGCCAGCAGCTTTAGCGGGAGAGGCGCCTACGAGCAGTACTTC.

V usage is TRBV28 and J usage is TRBJ2-6; no definite D call. The CDR3 extends over 16 amino acids. With 3 bases removed from V and 4 bases from J, the gap between germline ends came to 13 bases. Germline V gene sequence: CDR1 MDHEN, CDR2 SYDVKM. Here the CDR3 reads CASSFFGLEGANVLTF. CDR3 bases: TGTGCCAGCAGTTTCTTTGGCCTGGAGGGGGCCAACGTCCTGACTTTC.

The chain recombines TRBV27 with TRBJ2-5, with TRBD1 as a possible D gene (7 bases). The CDR3 has 16 residues. Germline lookup yields CDR1 MNHEY and CDR2 SMNVEV (reference sequence). V lost 5 bases and J lost 2, with 18 bases in between. The CDR3: CASSRRQGGWQETQYF. As DNA, the CDR3 is TGTGCCAGCAGTCGACGACAGGGAGGTTGGCAAGAGACCCAGTACTTC.

This sequence joins TRBV9 and TRBJ2-1; 8 bases agree with TRBD2. CDR3 size: 15 residues. V dropped 4 bases and J dropped 3; count of bases not matched to a gene: 6. CDR1 and CDR2 (germline): SGDLS, YYNGEE. The CDR3: CASSIAGTSYNEQFF. In DNA form, the CDR3 reads TGTGCCAGCAGCATCGCCGGGACTAGCTACAATGAGCAGTTCTTC. Supplemented by reference TRBV9 and TRBJ2-1, the full variable domain reads DSGVTQTPKHLITATGQRVTLRCSPRSGDLSVYWYQQSLDQGLQFLIQYYNGEERAKGNILERFSAQQFPDLHSELNLSSLELGDSALYFCASSIAGTSYNEQFFGPGTRLTVL.